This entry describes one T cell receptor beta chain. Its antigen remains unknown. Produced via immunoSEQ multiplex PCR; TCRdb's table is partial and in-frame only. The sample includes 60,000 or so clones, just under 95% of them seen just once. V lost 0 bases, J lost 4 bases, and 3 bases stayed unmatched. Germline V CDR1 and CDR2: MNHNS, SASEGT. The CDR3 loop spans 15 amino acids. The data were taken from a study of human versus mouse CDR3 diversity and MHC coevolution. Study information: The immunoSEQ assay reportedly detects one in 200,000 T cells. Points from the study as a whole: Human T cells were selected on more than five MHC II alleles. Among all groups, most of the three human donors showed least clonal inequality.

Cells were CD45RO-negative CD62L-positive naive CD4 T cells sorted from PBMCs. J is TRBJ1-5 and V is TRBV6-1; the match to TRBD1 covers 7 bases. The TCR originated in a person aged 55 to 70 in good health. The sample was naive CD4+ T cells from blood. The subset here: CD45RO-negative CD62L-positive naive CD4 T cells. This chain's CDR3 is CASSEARTGNQPQHF. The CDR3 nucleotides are TGTGCCAGCAGTGAAGCAAGGACAGGTAATCAGCCCCAGCATTTT.